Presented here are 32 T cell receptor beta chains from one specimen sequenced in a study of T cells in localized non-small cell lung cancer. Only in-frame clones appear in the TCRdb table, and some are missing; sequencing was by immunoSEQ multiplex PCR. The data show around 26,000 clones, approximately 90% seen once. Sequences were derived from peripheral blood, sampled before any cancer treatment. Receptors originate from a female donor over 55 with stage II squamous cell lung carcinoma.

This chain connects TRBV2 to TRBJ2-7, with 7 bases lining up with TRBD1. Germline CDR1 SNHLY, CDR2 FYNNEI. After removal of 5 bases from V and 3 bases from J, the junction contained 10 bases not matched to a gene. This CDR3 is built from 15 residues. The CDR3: CASSSSANRGYEQYF. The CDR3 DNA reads TGTGCCAGCAGTTCATCCGCAAACAGGGGCTACGAGCAGTACTTC.

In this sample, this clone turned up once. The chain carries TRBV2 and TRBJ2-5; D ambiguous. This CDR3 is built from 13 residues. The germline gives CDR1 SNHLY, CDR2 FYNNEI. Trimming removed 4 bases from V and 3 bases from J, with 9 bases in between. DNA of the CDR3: TGTGCCAGCAGTGTAGGCACTAAAGAGACCCAGTACTTC. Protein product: CASSVGTKETQYF.

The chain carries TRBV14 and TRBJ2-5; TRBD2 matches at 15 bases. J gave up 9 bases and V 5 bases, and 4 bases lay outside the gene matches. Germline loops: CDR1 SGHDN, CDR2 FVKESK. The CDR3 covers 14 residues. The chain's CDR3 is CASSLRTSGRAQYF. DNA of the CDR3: TGTGCCAGCAGCTTACGGACTAGCGGGAGGGCCCAGTACTTC.

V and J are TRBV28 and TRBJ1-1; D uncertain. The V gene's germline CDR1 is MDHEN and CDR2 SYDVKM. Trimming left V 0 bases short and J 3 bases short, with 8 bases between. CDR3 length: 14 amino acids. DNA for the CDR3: TGTGCCAGCAGTTTATGGGGCCTATACACTGAAGCTTTCTTT. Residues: CASSLWGLYTEAFF.

CDR3 coding DNA: TGTGCCACCGCGGGCGGGCAGGGGTCCTACAATGAGCAGTTCTTC. This codes for CATAGGQGSYNEQFF. The V gene is TRBV19, the J gene TRBJ2-1, with D possibly matching TRBD1 (6 bases). Trimming left V 10 bases short and J 1 base short, with 17 bases between. Germline V gene sequence: CDR1 LNHDA, CDR2 SQIVND (reference sequence). This CDR3 region has 15 residues.

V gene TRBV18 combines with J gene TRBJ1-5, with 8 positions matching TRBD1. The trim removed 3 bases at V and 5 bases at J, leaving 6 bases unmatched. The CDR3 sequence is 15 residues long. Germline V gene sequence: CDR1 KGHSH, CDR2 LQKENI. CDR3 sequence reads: CASSPRGQVDQPQHF. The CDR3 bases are TGTGCCAGCTCACCCCGGGGACAGGTAGATCAGCCCCAGCATTTT.

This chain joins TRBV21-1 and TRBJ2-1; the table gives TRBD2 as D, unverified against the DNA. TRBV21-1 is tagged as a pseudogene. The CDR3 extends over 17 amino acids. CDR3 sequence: CASSPQTLRRGDNEQFF. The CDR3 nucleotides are TGTGCCAGCAGCCCTCAGACACTCCGACGGGGAGACAATGAGCAGTTCTTC.

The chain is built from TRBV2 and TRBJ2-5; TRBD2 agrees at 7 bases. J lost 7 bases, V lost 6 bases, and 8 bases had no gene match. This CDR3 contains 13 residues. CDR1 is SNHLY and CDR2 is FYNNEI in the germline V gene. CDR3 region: CASRLGSGGTQYF. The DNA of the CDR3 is TGTGCCAGCAGACTCGGTTCGGGGGGGACCCAGTACTTC. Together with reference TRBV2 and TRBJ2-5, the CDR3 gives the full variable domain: EPEVTQTPSHQVTQMGQEVILRCVPISNHLYFYWYRQILGQKVEFLVSFYNNEISEKSEIFDDQFSVERPDGSNFTLKIRSTKLEDSAMYFCASRLGSGGTQYFGPGTRLLVL.

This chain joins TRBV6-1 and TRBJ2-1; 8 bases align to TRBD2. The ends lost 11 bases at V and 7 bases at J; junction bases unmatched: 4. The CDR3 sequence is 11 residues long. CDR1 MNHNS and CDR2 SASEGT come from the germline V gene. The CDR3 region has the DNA TGTGCCCTTCGGGGGGGTAATGAGCAGTTCTTC. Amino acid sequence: CALRGGNEQFF.

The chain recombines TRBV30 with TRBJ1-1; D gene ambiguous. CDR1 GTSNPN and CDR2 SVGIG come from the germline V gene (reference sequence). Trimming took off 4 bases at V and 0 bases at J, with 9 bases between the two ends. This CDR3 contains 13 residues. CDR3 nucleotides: TGTGCCTGGAAGAGTGGGATGAACACTGAAGCTTTCTTT. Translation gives CAWKSGMNTEAFF.

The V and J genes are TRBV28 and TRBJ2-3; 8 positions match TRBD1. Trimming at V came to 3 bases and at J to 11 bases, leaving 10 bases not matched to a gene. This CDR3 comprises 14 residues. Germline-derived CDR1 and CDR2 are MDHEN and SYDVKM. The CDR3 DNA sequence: TGTGCCAGCAGTTTCCATGACAGGGGTTTTGAGCAGTATTTT. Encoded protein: CASSFHDRGFEQYF. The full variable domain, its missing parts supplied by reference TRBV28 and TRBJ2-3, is DVKVTQSSRYLVKRTGEKVFLECVQDMDHENMFWYRQDPGLGLRLIYFSYDVKMKEKGDIPEGYSVSREKKERFSLILESASTNQTSMYLCASSFHDRGFEQYFGPGTRLTVL.

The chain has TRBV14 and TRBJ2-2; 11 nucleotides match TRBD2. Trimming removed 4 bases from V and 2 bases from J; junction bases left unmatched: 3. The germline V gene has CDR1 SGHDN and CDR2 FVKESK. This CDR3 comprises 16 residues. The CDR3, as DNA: TGTGCCAGCAGCCCCACTAGCGGGGGCAACACCGGGGAGCTGTTTTTT. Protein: CASSPTSGGNTGELFF.

The CDR3 region has the DNA TGCAGCGTTGCTTTGGGGGCTGGCTACACCTTC. Its protein is CSVALGAGYTF. This sequence joins TRBV29-1 and TRBJ1-2; a possible D gene is TRBD1 (6 bases). CDR3 length: 11 residues. Germline V gene data show CDR1 as SQVTM and CDR2 as ANQGSEA. V was trimmed by 4 bases and J by 7 bases, leaving 10 bases between them.

The CDR3 region is CASSLDIGYGYTF. DNA of the CDR3: TGTGCCAGCAGTTTGGACATAGGGTATGGCTACACCTTC. The J gene is TRBJ1-2, the V gene TRBV28; possible D gene TRBD1, 5 bases. Trimming stripped 3 bases from V and 5 bases from J, with 10 bases between. The CDR3 extends over 13 amino acids. Germline CDR1 and CDR2: MDHEN and SYDVKM.

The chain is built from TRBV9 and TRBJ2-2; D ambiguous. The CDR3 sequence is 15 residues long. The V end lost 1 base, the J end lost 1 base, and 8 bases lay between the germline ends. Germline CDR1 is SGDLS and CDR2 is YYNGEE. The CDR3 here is CASSVRVGNTGELFF. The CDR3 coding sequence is TGTGCCAGCAGCGTAAGGGTAGGGAACACCGGGGAGCTGTTTTTT.

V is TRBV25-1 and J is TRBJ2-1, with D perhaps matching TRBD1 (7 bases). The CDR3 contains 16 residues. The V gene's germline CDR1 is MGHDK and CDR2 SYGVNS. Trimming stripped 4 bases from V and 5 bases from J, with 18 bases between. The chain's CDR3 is CASSGRGPGTNNEQFF. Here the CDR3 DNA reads TGTGCCAGCAGTGGGAGGGGGCCTGGGACCAACAATGAGCAGTTCTTC.

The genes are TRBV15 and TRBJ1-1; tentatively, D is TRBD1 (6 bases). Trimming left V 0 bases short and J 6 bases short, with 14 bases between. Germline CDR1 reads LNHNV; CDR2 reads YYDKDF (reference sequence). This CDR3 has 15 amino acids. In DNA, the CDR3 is TGTGCCACCAGCAGAGATGGTAGGGGGGACGCTGAAGCTTTCTTT. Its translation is CATSRDGRGDAEAFF.

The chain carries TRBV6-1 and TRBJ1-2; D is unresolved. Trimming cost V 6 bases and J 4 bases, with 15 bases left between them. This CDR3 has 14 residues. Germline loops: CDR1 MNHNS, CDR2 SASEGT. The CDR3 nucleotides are TGTGCCAGCAGCCAGATCGGGCCGCTCTATGGCTACACCTTC. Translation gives CASSQIGPLYGYTF.

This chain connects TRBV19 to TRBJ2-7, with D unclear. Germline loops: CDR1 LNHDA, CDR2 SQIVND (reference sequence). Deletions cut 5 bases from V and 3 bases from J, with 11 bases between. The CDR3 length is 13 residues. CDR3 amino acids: CASSPGSLYEQYF. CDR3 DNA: TGTGCCAGTAGTCCCGGCAGTCTCTACGAGCAGTACTTC.

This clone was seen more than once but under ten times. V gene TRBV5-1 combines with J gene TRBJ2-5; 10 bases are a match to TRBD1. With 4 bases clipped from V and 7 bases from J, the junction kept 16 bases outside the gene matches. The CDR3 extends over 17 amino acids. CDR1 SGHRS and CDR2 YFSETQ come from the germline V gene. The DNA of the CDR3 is TGCGCCAGCAGCACCCAGGCGGGTGGGGGACAGGGGACGACCCAGTACTTC. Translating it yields CASSTQAGGGQGTTQYF.

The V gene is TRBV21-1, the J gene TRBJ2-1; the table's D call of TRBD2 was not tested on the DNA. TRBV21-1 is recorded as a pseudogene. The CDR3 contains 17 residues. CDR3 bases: TGTGCCAGCAGCAAAGGGTGCTTGAGACTAGCGGGGAATGAGCAGTTCTTC. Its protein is CASSKGCLRLAGNEQFF.

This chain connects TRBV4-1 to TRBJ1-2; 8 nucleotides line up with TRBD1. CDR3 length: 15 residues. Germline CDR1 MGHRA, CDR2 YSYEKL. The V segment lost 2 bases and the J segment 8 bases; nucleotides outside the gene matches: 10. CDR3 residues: CASSQPTGTGGGYTF. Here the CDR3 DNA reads TGCGCCAGCAGCCAACCCACCGGGACAGGAGGAGGCTACACCTTC.

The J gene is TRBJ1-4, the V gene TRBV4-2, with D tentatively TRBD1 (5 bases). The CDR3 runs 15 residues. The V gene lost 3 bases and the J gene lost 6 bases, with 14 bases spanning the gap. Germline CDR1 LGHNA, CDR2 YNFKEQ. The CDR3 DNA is TGTGCCAGCAGCCACCCCGGGACCGTGGATGAAAAACTGTTTTTT. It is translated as CASSHPGTVDEKLFF.

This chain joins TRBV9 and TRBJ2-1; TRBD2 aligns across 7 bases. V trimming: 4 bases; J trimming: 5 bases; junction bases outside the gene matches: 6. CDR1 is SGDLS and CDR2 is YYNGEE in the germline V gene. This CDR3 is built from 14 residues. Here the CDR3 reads CASSLTGGNNEQFF. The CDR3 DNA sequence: TGTGCCAGCAGCCTAACCGGGGGGAACAATGAGCAGTTCTTC. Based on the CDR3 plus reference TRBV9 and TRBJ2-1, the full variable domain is DSGVTQTPKHLITATGQRVTLRCSPRSGDLSVYWYQQSLDQGLQFLIQYYNGEERAKGNILERFSAQQFPDLHSELNLSSLELGDSALYFCASSLTGGNNEQFFGPGTRLTVL.

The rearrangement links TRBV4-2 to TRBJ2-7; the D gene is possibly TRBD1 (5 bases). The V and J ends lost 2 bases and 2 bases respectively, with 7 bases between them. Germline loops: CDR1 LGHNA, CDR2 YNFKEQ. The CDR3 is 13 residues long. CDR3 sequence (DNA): TGTGCCAGCAGCCAAACAGGAACCTACGAGCAGTACTTC. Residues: CASSQTGTYEQYF.

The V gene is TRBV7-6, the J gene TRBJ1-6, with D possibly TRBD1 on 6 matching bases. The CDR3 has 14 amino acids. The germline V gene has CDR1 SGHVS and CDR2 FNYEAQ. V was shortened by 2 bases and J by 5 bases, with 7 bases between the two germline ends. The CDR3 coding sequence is TGTGCCAGCAGCTTACGGACAGATAATTCACCCCTCCACTTT. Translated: CASSLRTDNSPLHF.

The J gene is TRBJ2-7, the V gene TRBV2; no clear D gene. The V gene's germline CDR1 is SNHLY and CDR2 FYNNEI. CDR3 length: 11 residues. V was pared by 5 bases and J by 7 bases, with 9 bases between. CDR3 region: CASSRRWEQYF. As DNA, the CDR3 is TGTGCCAGCAGTCGACGTTGGGAGCAGTACTTC.

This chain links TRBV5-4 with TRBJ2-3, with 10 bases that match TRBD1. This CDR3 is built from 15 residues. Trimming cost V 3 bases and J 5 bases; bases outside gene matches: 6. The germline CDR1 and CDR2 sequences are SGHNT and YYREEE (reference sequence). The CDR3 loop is CASSSRDRGKDTQYF. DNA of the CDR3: TGTGCCAGCAGCTCCCGGGACAGGGGTAAAGATACGCAGTATTTT.

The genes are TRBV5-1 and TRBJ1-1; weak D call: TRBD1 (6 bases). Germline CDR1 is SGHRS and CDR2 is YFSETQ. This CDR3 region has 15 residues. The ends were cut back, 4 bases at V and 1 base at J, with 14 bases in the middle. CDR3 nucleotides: TGCGCCAGCAGCCCTTTTCCGGGACAGAACACTGAAGCTTTCTTT. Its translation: CASSPFPGQNTEAFF.

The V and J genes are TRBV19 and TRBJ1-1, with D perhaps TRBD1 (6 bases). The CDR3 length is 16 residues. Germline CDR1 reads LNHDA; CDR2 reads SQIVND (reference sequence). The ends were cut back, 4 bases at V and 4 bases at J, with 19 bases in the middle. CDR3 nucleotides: TGTGCCAGTAGTAGAGAAGGGGGGGCGCGGGGCACTGAAGCTTTCTTT. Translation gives CASSREGGARGTEAFF.

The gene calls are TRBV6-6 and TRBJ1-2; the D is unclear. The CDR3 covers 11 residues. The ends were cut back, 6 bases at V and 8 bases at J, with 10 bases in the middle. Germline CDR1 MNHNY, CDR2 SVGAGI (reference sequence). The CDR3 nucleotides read TGTGCCAGCAGGGGGAGCTACGGCTACACCTTC. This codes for CASRGSYGYTF.

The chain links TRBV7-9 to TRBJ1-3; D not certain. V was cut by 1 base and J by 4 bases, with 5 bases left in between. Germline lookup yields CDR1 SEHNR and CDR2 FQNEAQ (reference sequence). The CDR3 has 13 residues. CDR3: CASSLVRGNTIYF. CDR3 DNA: TGTGCCAGCAGCTTAGTACGGGGAAACACCATATATTTT.